This T cell receptor (beta chain) was found in a study of T cell repertoires in cytomegalovirus infection. Study in general: A matching HLA type, together with CMV infection, was signaled by public TCR beta signatures.

MiXCR, run by TCRdb on the reads, gives a single entry per CDR3 protein. The sample shows nearly 450,000 distinct CDR3 sequences, 25% to 40% of them seen only once. General study points: There were HLA-C-restricted CMV-specific TCR beta clonotypes dominating the ex vivo response. People with CMV and the relevant HLA were identified by cumulative public TCR beta family frequency.

Germline V gene sequence: CDR1 SGHRS, CDR2 YFSETQ. This CDR3 has 14 residues. Trimming left V 5 bases short and J 3 bases short, with 13 bases between. A few counts support this clonotype. What it recognizes is unknown. The material sequenced was PBMCs. This sequence joins TRBV5-1 and TRBJ2-3; D might be TRBD1 (6 bases). The TCR comes from a human donor in good health (CMV status not recorded). Some clones in this sample may be carry-over from other donors' samples. This chain's CDR3 is CASRETGRTDTQYF. The DNA of the CDR3 is TGCGCCAGCAGAGAGACAGGAAGGACAGATACGCAGTATTTT.